Listed here are 32 T cell receptor beta chains from one sample, sequenced in a study of cytomegalovirus exposure and HLA in healthy donors. Some clones are missing from TCRdb's copy, which holds only in-frame ones; the method was immunoSEQ multiplex PCR. The sample contains about 280,000 clones, around 87% of which appear only once. What was sequenced was PBMCs. Receptors were obtained from a young woman in good health and CMV-seronegative.

CDR3 protein: CASSRAGGVQETQYF. The CDR3 nucleotides are TGCGCCAGCAGCCGGGCGGGAGGAGTCCAAGAGACCCAGTACTTC. The chain couples TRBV4-3 to TRBJ2-5; 8 nucleotides align to TRBD2. V lost 4 bases and J lost 1; bases outside the gene matches: 5. Per germline, CDR1 LGHNA and CDR2 YSLEER. There are 15 residues in the CDR3.

The chain uses TRBV28 and TRBJ1-5; D is ambiguous. Germline V gives CDR1 MDHEN, CDR2 SYDVKM. Trimming cost V 2 bases and J 9 bases, with 8 bases left between them. The CDR3 sequence is 12 residues long. CDR3 bases: TGTGCCAGCAGTTTAGACGCTAGGCCCCAGCATTTT. Translated: CASSLDARPQHF.

V and J are TRBV25-1 and TRBJ2-5, with unresolved D. Germline V gene sequence: CDR1 MGHDK, CDR2 SYGVNS. V shed 3 bases and J shed 6 bases, with 20 bases lying between them. The CDR3 has 16 amino acids. The CDR3 loop is CASSDSGSRSRQTQYF. The DNA for the CDR3 is TGTGCCAGCAGTGATTCAGGCTCCCGAAGCCGACAGACCCAGTACTTC.

The chain has TRBV30 and TRBJ2-3; no definite D call. This CDR3 has 17 amino acids. CDR1 is GTSNPN, CDR2 SVGIG, per germline (reference sequence). Between the trimmed V and J ends, which lost 0 bases and 0 bases, there was a span of 16 bases. The CDR3 DNA reads as TGTGCCTGGAGTGTACTTGTCGGCGGAACTAGCACAGATACGCAGTATTTT. The encoded protein is CAWSVLVGGTSTDTQYF.

The chain has TRBV6-1 and TRBJ1-2; D is ambiguous. Germline lookup yields CDR1 MNHNS and CDR2 SASEGT. V was clipped by 4 bases and J by 3 bases, with 3 bases between them. The CDR3 spans 11 residues. The CDR3 protein is CASSADYGYTF. CDR3 bases: TGTGCCAGCAGTGCGGACTATGGCTACACCTTC.

The chain joins TRBV2 to TRBJ1-1, with a tentative D call TRBD1 (5 bases). CDR1 and CDR2 (germline): SNHLY, FYNNEI. Trimming shortened V by 5 bases and J by 1 base, and 11 bases separated the two germline ends. CDR3 size: 14 residues. The CDR3 region is CASSPRGGNTEAFF. As DNA, the CDR3 is TGTGCCAGCAGTCCCCGGGGGGGGAACACTGAAGCTTTCTTT.

A single count supports this clone. The chain is built from TRBV7-7 and TRBJ2-1; TRBD2 matches at 10 bases. The trim removed 0 bases at V and 5 bases at J, leaving 16 bases unmatched. CDR1 is SSHAT and CDR2 is FNYEAQ in the germline V gene (reference sequence). The CDR3 contains 20 residues. This CDR3 is CASSLAPSGRGSDKNNEQFF. CDR3 nucleotides: TGTGCCAGCAGCTTAGCCCCTAGCGGGAGAGGCTCCGATAAGAACAATGAGCAGTTCTTC.

The chain combines TRBV7-2 with TRBJ2-5; the D gene is possibly TRBD1 (5 bases). This CDR3 is built from 16 residues. Germline CDR1 SGHTA, CDR2 FQGNSA. Trimming shortened V by 5 bases and J by 13 bases, and 29 bases separated the two germline ends. CDR3 loop: CASSPTEFTGRPSTYF. The CDR3 DNA reads TGTGCCAGCAGCCCTACGGAATTTACAGGCCGACCCTCAACGTACTTC.

For the CDR3, the DNA is TGTGCCAGCAGCTTATTACCACATAGCAATCAGCCCCAGCATTTT. Its protein product is CASSLLPHSNQPQHF. The chain links TRBV7-6 to TRBJ1-5, with unresolved D. Trimming left V 2 bases short and J 0 bases short, with 8 bases between. In germline, CDR1 is SGHVS, CDR2 FNYEAQ. The CDR3 length is 15 residues. Complete variable domain (other parts from reference TRBV7-6 and TRBJ1-5): GAGVSQSPRYKVTKRGQDVALRCDPISGHVSLYWYRQALGQGPEFLTYFNYEAQQDKSGLPNDRFSAERPEGSISTLTIQRTEQRDSAMYRCASSLLPHSNQPQHFGDGTRLSIL.

This chain links TRBV5-1 with TRBJ1-3, with D possibly TRBD1 on 5 matching bases. Trimming shortened V by 1 base and J by 1 base, and 12 bases separated the two germline ends. CDR3 size: 16 residues. From germline, CDR1 is SGHRS and CDR2 YFSETQ. CDR3 amino acids: CASSLMMRQSGNTIYF. The CDR3 DNA reads as TGCGCCAGCAGCTTGATGATGCGACAGTCTGGAAACACCATATATTTT.

This CDR3 is CASRIGTSGIGEQYF. DNA of the CDR3: TGTGCCAGCAGAATCGGGACTAGCGGGATCGGCGAGCAGTACTTC. The chain couples TRBV6-5 to TRBJ2-7; 13 bases fit TRBD2. The V segment lost 6 bases and the J segment 6 bases; nucleotides outside the gene matches: 8. Germline CDR1 MNHEY, CDR2 SVGAGI. There are 15 residues in the CDR3.

This clone was seen once. This chain joins TRBV5-6 and TRBJ1-1; 7 nucleotides line up with TRBD1. After removal of 4 bases from V and 2 bases from J, the junction contained 11 bases not matched to a gene. The germline V gene has CDR1 SGHDT and CDR2 YYEEEE. The CDR3 is 16 amino acids. The CDR3, as DNA: TGTGCCAGCAGCCCACTGGGACAGCTGACAAACACTGAAGCTTTCTTT. Its translation: CASSPLGQLTNTEAFF.

This chain connects TRBV11-1 to TRBJ1-2; D is ambiguous. The germline V and J ends were trimmed by 0 bases and 5 bases, with 7 bases remaining between them. This CDR3 has 13 amino acids. CDR1 and CDR2 (germline): SGHAT, FQDESV (reference sequence). The CDR3 spells CASSLAAGYGYTF. The DNA for the CDR3 is TGTGCCAGCAGCTTAGCTGCGGGGTATGGCTACACCTTC.

This sequence joins TRBV27 and TRBJ1-2, with a possible D match to TRBD1 (5 bases). CDR1 and CDR2 (germline): MNHEY, SMNVEV (reference sequence). The CDR3 extends over 12 amino acids. Trimming cost V 5 bases and J 1 base, with 5 bases left between them. The CDR3 loop reads CASSDSNYGYTF. CDR3 bases: TGTGCCAGCAGTGACAGTAACTATGGCTACACCTTC.

This chain connects TRBV7-2 to TRBJ2-7, with 8 bases matching TRBD1. Germline V gene lookup returns CDR1 SGHTA and CDR2 FQGNSA. This CDR3 has 12 residues. The trim removed 4 bases at V and 9 bases at J, leaving 5 bases unmatched. The chain's CDR3 is CASSSTGVLQYF. The CDR3, as DNA: TGTGCCAGCAGCTCGACAGGGGTACTGCAGTACTTC.

The gene calls are TRBV9 and TRBJ1-4, with D uncertain. The V end lost 2 bases, the J end lost 0 bases, and 5 bases lay between the germline ends. CDR1 is SGDLS and CDR2 is YYNGEE in the germline V gene. The CDR3 loop spans 14 amino acids. The CDR3 here is CASSVQSTNEKLFF. In nucleotides, the CDR3 is TGTGCCAGCAGCGTTCAGTCAACTAATGAAAAACTGTTTTTT.

The V call is TRBV18, the J call TRBJ2-7; the D gene is possibly TRBD1 (5 bases). CDR3 length equals 14 residues. Looked up from germline, CDR1 is KGHSH and CDR2 is LQKENI. Trimming left V 3 bases short and J 7 bases short, with 16 bases between. CDR3 in DNA: TGTGCCAGCTCACCTGGTTGGGGCAACGAGGAGCAGTACTTC. Its translation: CASSPGWGNEEQYF.

This clone came up once. The gene calls are TRBV11-1 and TRBJ2-1, with 12 bases aligning to TRBD2. The CDR3 runs to 16 residues. CDR1 SGHAT and CDR2 FQDESV come from the germline V gene (reference sequence). After removal of 6 bases from V and 8 bases from J, the junction contained 11 bases not matched to a gene. The CDR3 DNA is TGTGCCAGCAGAAAGACTAGCGGGGGTCCGAGCGATGAGCAGTTCTTC. Its translation: CASRKTSGGPSDEQFF. Full variable domain (missing parts from reference TRBV11-1 and TRBJ2-1): EAEVAQSPRYKITEKSQAVAFWCDPISGHATLYWYRQILGQGPELLVQFQDESVVDDSQLPKDRFSAERLKGVDSTLKIQPAELGDSAMYLCASRKTSGGPSDEQFFGPGTRLTVL.

This clone was picked up one time. The chain recombines TRBV27 with TRBJ2-7; 9 nucleotides match TRBD1. CDR3 length equals 16 residues. The trim removed 5 bases at V and 4 bases at J, leaving 12 bases unmatched. The germline V gene has CDR1 MNHEY and CDR2 SMNVEV (reference sequence). This CDR3 reads CASSLLPGQGSYEQYF. In nucleotides, the CDR3 is TGTGCCAGCAGTCTACTACCGGGACAGGGTAGTTACGAGCAGTACTTC.

V and J are TRBV6-5 and TRBJ1-3, with TRBD1 matching over 8 bases. V dropped 8 bases and J dropped 2; count of bases not matched to a gene: 8. This CDR3 has 15 residues. Germline V lookup: CDR1 MNHEY, CDR2 SVGAGI. Written as DNA, the CDR3 is TGTGCCAGCGGAGGTCAGGGGGCGCCTGGAAACACCATATATTTT. This translates into CASGGQGAPGNTIYF.

This chain connects TRBV7-3 to TRBJ2-7; 8 bases line up with TRBD2. The CDR3 loop spans 16 amino acids. J lost 0 bases, V lost 4 bases, and 8 bases had no gene match. The V gene's germline CDR1 is SGHTA and CDR2 FQGTGA. This chain's CDR3 is CASSSRWGTSSYEQYF. CDR3 sequence (DNA): TGTGCCAGCAGCTCCCGTTGGGGGACTAGCTCCTACGAGCAGTACTTC. Drawing the rest from reference TRBV7-3 and TRBJ2-7, the complete variable domain is GAGVSQTPSNKVTEKGKYVELRCDPISGHTALYWYRQSLGQGPEFLIYFQGTGAADDSGLPNDRFFAVRPEGSVSTLKIQRTERGDSAVYLCASSSRWGTSSYEQYFGPGTRLTVT.

The chain is built from TRBV6-1 and TRBJ1-5; 8 bases align to TRBD1. V shed 6 bases and J 4 bases; nucleotides not matched to a gene: 8. Germline loops: CDR1 MNHNS, CDR2 SASEGT. This CDR3 is built from 15 residues. CDR3 DNA sequence: TGTGCCAGCAGCAGGGGGACAGGCGCGAATCAGCCCCAGCATTTT. Translated, it gives CASSRGTGANQPQHF.

This clone was seen a handful of times. This chain joins TRBV6-1 and TRBJ1-4; possibly TRBD1 for D (5 bases). Germline values: CDR1 MNHNS, CDR2 SASEGT. Trimming stripped 10 bases from V and 5 bases from J, with 17 bases between. This CDR3 has 14 amino acids. CDR3 amino acids: CATLGGVRNEKLFF. CDR3 sequence (DNA): TGTGCCACCTTGGGGGGGGTTAGGAATGAAAAACTGTTTTTT.

J is TRBJ2-1 and V is TRBV25-1; no reliable D call. Germline V CDR1 and CDR2: MGHDK, SYGVNS. V lost 2 bases and J 5 bases, leaving 10 bases between the germline ends. This CDR3 comprises 14 residues. This CDR3 is CASSEREVDNEQFF. As DNA, the CDR3 is TGTGCCAGCAGTGAAAGAGAGGTGGACAATGAGCAGTTCTTC.

The rearrangement uses TRBV27 and TRBJ2-7, with TRBD2 matching over 9 bases. Germline lookup yields CDR1 MNHEY and CDR2 SMNVEV (reference sequence). This CDR3 has 14 amino acids. J was trimmed by 5 bases and V by 2 bases; bases with no gene match: 4. CDR3: CASSLVAGVHEQYF. CDR3 coding DNA: TGTGCCAGCAGTTTAGTAGCGGGAGTGCACGAGCAGTACTTC.

The chain joins TRBV11-2 to TRBJ2-2, with TRBD2 identical over 16 bases. The CDR3 consists of 17 residues. Losses at the gene ends were 6 bases for V and 6 bases for J; bases not matched to a gene: 7. The germline gives CDR1 SGHAT, CDR2 FQNNGV. The DNA of the CDR3 is TGTGCCAGCAGGCGGACGGGGACTAGCGGGAGGGCCGGGGAGCTGTTTTTT. This sequence encodes CASRRTGTSGRAGELFF.

This chain uses TRBV10-2 with TRBJ1-1; a weak D match, TRBD1 (5 bases). In germline, CDR1 is WSHSY, CDR2 SAAADI. The germline V and J ends were trimmed by 8 bases and 4 bases, with 17 bases remaining between them. The CDR3 extends over 14 amino acids. CDR3 amino acids: CASSTRGPGTEAFF. The CDR3 coding sequence is TGCGCCAGCTCCACGCGGGGCCCGGGCACTGAAGCTTTCTTT.

The rearrangement links TRBV7-6 to TRBJ2-2, with 8 bases identical to TRBD1. Germline V gene sequence: CDR1 SGHVS, CDR2 FNYEAQ. V shed 3 bases and J 4 bases; nucleotides not matched to a gene: 7. There are 16 residues in the CDR3. The CDR3 DNA reads as TGTGCCAGCAGCTTCCCTCAGGGGGCGGGCACCGGGGAGCTGTTTTTT. Its translation: CASSFPQGAGTGELFF.

The chain uses TRBV28 and TRBJ1-1; tentative D call: TRBD1 (5 bases). The CDR3 totals 18 residues. V dropped 6 bases and J dropped 1 base, with 24 bases sitting between them. CDR1 and CDR2 from the germline V gene are MDHEN and SYDVKM. Here the CDR3 reads CASRSFATAGPANTEAFF. In nucleotides, the CDR3 is TGTGCCAGCAGGTCGTTTGCGACAGCCGGTCCCGCGAACACTGAAGCTTTCTTT.

The J gene is TRBJ2-7, the V gene TRBV6-5; 8 bases agree with TRBD1. V dropped 6 bases and J dropped 6; count of bases not matched to a gene: 7. This CDR3 has 13 amino acids. The V gene's germline CDR1 is MNHEY and CDR2 SVGAGI. In DNA form, the CDR3 reads TGTGCCAGCAGAAGACAGGGGAAGGTCGAGCAGTACTTC. This gives the protein CASRRQGKVEQYF.

The chain employs TRBV28 and TRBJ1-5, with D possibly TRBD1 on 5 matching bases. The CDR3 totals 15 residues. Germline values: CDR1 MDHEN, CDR2 SYDVKM. The V and J ends lost 7 bases and 2 bases respectively, with 15 bases between them. The CDR3 DNA reads as TGTGCCAGCAACGTCGGGGGTGTCGGCAATCAGCCCCAGCATTTT. Amino acids: CASNVGGVGNQPQHF.

The rearrangement uses TRBV7-9 and TRBJ2-1; the match to TRBD1 covers 7 bases. Germline V gene lookup returns CDR1 SEHNR and CDR2 FQNEAQ (reference sequence). The CDR3 is made up of 15 amino acids. V shed 1 base and J 7 bases; nucleotides not matched to a gene: 7. CDR3 bases: TGTGCCAGCAGCTTAGGGGGGACAGTTGGGAATGAGCAGTTCTTC. Translated: CASSLGGTVGNEQFF.